The clone carrying this TCR beta chain has a single count. With 6 bases clipped from V and 7 bases from J, the junction kept 9 bases outside the gene matches. Germline CDR1 reads KGHSH; CDR2 reads LQKENI. CDR3 length equals 15 residues. The record originates from a study of cytomegalovirus exposure and HLA in healthy donors. Vbeta (60) and Jbeta (13) primers were used in the PCR. Sequenced by immunoSEQ multiplex PCR; TCRdb stores in-frame clones only, minus some. The table has some 170,000 clones, under 85% seen once; the top ten hold about 2.5%. Donors in the study were healthy people who gave bone marrow.

The source is a human donor in good health. The chain is built from TRBV18 and TRBJ2-2; 9 bases are shared with TRBD1. Sequenced sample: PBMCs. CDR3 in DNA: TGTGCCAGCTCGGCAAGGACAGGGGTCGGCGGGGAGCTGTTTTTT. Amino acids: CASSARTGVGGELFF.